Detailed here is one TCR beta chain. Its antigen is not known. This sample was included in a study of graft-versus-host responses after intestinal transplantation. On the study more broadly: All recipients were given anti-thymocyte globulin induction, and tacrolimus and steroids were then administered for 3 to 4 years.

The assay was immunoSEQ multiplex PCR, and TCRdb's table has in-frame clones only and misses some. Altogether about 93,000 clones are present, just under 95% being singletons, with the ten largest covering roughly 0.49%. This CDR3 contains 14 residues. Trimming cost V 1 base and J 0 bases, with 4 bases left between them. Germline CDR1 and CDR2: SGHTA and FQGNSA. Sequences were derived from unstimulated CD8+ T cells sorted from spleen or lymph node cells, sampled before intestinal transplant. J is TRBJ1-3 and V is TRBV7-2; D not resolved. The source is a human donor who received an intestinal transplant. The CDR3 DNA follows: TGTGCCAGCAGCTTAGGCGGCTCTGGAAACACCATATATTTT. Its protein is CASSLGGSGNTIYF. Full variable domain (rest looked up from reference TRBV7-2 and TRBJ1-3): GAGVSQSPSNKVTEKGKDVELRCDPISGHTALYWYRQSLGQGLEFLIYFQGNSAPDKSGLPSDRFSAERTGGSVSTLTIQRTQQEDSAVYLCASSLGGSGNTIYFGEGSWLTVV.